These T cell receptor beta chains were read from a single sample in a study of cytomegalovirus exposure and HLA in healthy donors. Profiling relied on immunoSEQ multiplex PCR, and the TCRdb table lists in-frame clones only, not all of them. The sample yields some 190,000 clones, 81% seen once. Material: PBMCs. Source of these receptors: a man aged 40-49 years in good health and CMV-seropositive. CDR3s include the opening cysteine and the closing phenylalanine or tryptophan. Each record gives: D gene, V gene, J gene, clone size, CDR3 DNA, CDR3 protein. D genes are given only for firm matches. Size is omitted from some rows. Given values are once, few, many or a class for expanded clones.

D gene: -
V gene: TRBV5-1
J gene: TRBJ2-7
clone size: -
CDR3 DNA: TGCGCCAGCAGCTCCCTTGAGGGCGAGCAGTACTTC
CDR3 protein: CASSSLEGEQYF

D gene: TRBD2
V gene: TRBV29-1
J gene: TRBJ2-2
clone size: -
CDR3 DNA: TGCAGCGTTGGGGAGGGAACCGGGGAGCTGTTTTTT
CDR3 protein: CSVGEGTGELFF

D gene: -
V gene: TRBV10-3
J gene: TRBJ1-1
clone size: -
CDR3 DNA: TGTGCCATCAGCCCAGGGGAGGGGGAAGCTTTCTTC
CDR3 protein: CAISPGEGEAFF

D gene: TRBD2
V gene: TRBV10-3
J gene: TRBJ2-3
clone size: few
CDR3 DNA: TGTGCCATCAGGAGCGGGACCCGCCCCACAGATACGCAGTATTTT
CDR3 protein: CAIRSGTRPTDTQYF

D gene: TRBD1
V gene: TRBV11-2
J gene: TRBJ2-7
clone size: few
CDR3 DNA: TGTGCCAGCAGACAAAACAGGGGGCGGAAGGGCGAGCAGTACTTC
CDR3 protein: CASRQNRGRKGEQYF

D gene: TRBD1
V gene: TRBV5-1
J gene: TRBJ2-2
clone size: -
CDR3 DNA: TGCGCCAGCAGCTACGGACAGGGGGCTGGCACCGGGGAGCTGTTTTTT
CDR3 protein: CASSYGQGAGTGELFF

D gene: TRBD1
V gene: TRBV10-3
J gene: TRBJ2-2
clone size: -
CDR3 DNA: TGTGCCATCAGCGATCCGGGACAGGGGGTTATCGGGGAGCTGTTTTTT
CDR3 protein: CAISDPGQGVIGELFF

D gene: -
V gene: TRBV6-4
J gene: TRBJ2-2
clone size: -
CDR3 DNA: TGTGCCAGCAGTTACGGGGCCGGGGAGCTGTTTTTT
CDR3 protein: CASSYGAGELFF

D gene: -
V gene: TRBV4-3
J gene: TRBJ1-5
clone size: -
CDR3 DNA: TGCGCCAGCAGCCAAGAACAGCTGCAGCCCCAGCATTTT
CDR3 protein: CASSQEQLQPQHF

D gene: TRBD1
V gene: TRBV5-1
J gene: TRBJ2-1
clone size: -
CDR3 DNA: TGCGCCAGCAGGTCTACAGGGGCATTCTTTAACAATGAGCAGTTCTTC
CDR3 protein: CASRSTGAFFNNEQFF

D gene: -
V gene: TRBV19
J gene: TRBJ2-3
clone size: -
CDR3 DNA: TGTGCCAGTAGTACTGGAGATGCAGATACGCAGTATTTT
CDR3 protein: CASSTGDADTQYF

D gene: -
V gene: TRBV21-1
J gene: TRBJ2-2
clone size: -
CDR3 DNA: TGTGCCAGCATAGAGAAGAAGGAGCTGTTTTTT
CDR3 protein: CASIEKKELFF

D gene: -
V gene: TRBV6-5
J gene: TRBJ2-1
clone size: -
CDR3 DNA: TGTGCCAGCAGTTACTCCCGCGGGGGCAACAATGAGCAGTTCTTC
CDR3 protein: CASSYSRGGNNEQFF

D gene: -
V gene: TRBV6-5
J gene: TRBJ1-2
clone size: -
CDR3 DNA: TGTGCCAGACAGGACAGTAACTATGGCTACACCTTC
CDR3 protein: CARQDSNYGYTF

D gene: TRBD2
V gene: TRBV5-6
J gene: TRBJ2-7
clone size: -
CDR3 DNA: TGTGCCAGCAGCGCTGGACTAGCGGGGGCAAGCTACGAGCAGTACTTC
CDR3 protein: CASSAGLAGASYEQYF

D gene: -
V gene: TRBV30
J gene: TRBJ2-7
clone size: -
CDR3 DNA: TGTGCCTGGAGTCTAGGACTGTTGAGCTCCTACGAGCAGTACTTC
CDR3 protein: CAWSLGLLSSYEQYF

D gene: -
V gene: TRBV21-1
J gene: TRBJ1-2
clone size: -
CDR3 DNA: TGTGCCAGCAGCATCCAAGGCGGGACAGGTGACCCCTATGGCTACACCTTC
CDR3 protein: CASSIQGGTGDPYGYTF

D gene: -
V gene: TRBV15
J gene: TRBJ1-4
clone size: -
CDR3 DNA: TGTGCCACCAGCAGAGAGCCCGGGGTAGCAACTAATGAAAAACTGTTTTTT
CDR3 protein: CATSREPGVATNEKLFF

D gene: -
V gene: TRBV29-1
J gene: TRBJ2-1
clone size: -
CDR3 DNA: TGCAGCGTCACAGATTACAATGAGCAGTTCTTC
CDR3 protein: CSVTDYNEQFF

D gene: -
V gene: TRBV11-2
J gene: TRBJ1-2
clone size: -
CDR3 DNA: TGTGCCAGCAGCTTAGATCTCGTTGGCTACACCTTC
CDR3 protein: CASSLDLVGYTF

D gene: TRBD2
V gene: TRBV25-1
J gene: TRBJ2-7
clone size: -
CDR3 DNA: TGTGCCAGCAGGCCGGGACTAGGTTCCTACGAGCAGTACTTC
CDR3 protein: CASRPGLGSYEQYF

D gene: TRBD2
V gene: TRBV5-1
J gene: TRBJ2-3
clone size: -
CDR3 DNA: TGCGCCAGCAGCGAAGCGGGGGGGCCCAGCACAGATACGCAGTATTTT
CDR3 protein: CASSEAGGPSTDTQYF

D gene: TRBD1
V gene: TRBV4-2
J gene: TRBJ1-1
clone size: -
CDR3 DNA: TGTGCCAGCAGCCCGGAGACAGGGGCGGACACTGAAGCTTTCTTT
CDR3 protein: CASSPETGADTEAFF

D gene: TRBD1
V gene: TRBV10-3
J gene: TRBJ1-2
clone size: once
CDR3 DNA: TGTGCCACGGGACAGGGCGGTTCACCCCCCTATGGCTACACCTTC
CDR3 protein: CATGQGGSPPYGYTF

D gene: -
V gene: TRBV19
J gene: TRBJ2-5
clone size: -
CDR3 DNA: TGTGCCAGTAGTCCCGGACTCCACCAGGCCCAGTACTTC
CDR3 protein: CASSPGLHQAQYF

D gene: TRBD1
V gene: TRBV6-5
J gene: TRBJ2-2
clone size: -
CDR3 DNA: TGTGCCAGCAGGCAAGGGACAGGGGGTGCCGGGGAGCTGTTTTTT
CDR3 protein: CASRQGTGGAGELFF

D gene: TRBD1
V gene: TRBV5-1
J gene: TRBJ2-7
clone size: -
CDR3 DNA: TGCGCCAGCAGCTTGGGGAGGACAGGGATTCTGGACGAGCAGTACTTC
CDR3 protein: CASSLGRTGILDEQYF

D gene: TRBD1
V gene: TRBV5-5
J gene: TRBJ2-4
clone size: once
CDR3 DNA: TGTGCCAGCAGCCCGCCCGACAGGGGGCTTGTGAAAAACATTCAGTACTTC
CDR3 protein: CASSPPDRGLVKNIQYF

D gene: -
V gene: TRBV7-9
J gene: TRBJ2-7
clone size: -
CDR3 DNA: TGTGCCAGCAGCGAGCAGGGTCGCGAGCAGTACTTC
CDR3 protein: CASSEQGREQYF

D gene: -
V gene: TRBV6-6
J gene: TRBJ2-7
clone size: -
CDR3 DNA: TGTGCCAGCAGTCGTGATGGAGGGAACACCTACGAGCAGTACTTC
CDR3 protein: CASSRDGGNTYEQYF

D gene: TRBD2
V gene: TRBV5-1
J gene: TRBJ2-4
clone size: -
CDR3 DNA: TGCGCCAGCAGCTTGGGTACCGGGACTAGCGGGGGTGCTCAGTACTTC
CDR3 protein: CASSLGTGTSGGAQYF

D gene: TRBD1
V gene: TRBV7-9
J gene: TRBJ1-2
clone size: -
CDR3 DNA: TGTGCCAGCAGCCGACAGGGGGGGAACTATGGCTACACCTTC
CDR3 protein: CASSRQGGNYGYTF

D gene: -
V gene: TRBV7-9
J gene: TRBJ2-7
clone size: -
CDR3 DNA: TGTGCCAGCAGCTCCGTCCCTCTCGAGCAGTACTTC
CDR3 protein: CASSSVPLEQYF

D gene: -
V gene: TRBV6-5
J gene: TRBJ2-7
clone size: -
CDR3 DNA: TGTGCCAGCAAGGAGGGGAACAGGGAGCAGTACTTC
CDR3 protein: CASKEGNREQYF

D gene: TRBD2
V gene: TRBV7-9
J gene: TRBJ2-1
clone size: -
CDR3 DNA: TGTGCCAGCAGCTTAGCTACGACTAGCGGGAGTTACAATGAGCAGTTCTTC
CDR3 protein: CASSLATTSGSYNEQFF

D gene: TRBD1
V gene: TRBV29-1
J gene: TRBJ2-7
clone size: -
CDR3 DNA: TGCAGCGTTGGGGCCCGGGACAGTGAGCAGTACTTC
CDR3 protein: CSVGARDSEQYF

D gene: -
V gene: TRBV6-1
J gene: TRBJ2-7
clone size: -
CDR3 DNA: TGTGCCAGCAGTTTGACAGTCTCCTACGAGCAGTACTTC
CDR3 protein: CASSLTVSYEQYF

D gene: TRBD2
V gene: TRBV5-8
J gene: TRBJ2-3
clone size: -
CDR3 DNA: TGTGCCAGCAGCTTGGGCCTAGCGGGGGACACAGATACGCAGTATTTT
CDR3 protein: CASSLGLAGDTDTQYF

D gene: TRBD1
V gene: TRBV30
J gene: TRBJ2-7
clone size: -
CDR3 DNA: TGTGCCTGGAGTGTATTCGGGACAGACACCTACGAGCAGTACTTC
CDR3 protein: CAWSVFGTDTYEQYF

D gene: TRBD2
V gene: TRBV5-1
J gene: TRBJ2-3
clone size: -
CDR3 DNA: TGCGCCAGCAGCTTGGGGCTAGCGGGTAGCACAGATACGCAGTATTTT
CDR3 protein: CASSLGLAGSTDTQYF

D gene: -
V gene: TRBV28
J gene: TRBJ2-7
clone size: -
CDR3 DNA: TGTGCCAGCAGTCTACCTACCGGGGATCGCTACGAGCAGTACTTC
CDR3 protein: CASSLPTGDRYEQYF

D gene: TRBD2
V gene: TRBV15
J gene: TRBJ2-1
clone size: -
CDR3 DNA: TGTGCCACCAGCAGAGGTCTAGCGGGAGATGAGCAGTTCTTC
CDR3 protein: CATSRGLAGDEQFF

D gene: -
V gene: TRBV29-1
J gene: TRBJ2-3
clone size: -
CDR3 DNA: TGCAGCGTTGTCAGGGGAGCTCAAGATACGCAGTATTTT
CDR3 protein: CSVVRGAQDTQYF

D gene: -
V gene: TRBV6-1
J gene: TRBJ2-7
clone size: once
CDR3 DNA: TGTGCCAGCAGTGTATCCCAGGGCCCCAACGAGCAGTACTTC
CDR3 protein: CASSVSQGPNEQYF

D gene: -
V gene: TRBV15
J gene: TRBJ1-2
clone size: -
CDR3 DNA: TGTGCCACCAGCAGAGCGGGGGTCCGACTAGACTATGGCTACACCTTC
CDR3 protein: CATSRAGVRLDYGYTF

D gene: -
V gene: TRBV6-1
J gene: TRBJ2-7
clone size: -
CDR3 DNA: TGTGCCAGCAGTGAAGGGGGGGGGCAGTCCTACGAGCAGTACTTC
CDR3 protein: CASSEGGGQSYEQYF